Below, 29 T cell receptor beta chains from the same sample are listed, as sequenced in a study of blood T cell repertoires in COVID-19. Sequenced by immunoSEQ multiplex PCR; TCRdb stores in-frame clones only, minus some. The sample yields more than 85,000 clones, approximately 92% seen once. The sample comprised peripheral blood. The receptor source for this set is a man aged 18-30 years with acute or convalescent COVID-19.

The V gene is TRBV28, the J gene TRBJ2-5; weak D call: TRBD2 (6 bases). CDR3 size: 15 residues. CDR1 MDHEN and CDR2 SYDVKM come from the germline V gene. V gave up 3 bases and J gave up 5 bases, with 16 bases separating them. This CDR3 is CASSLTGERTETQYF. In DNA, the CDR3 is TGTGCCAGCAGTTTGACGGGGGAGAGAACTGAGACCCAGTACTTC. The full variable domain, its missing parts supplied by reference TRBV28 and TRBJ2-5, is DVKVTQSSRYLVKRTGEKVFLECVQDMDHENMFWYRQDPGLGLRLIYFSYDVKMKEKGDIPEGYSVSREKKERFSLILESASTNQTSMYLCASSLTGERTETQYFGPGTRLLVL.

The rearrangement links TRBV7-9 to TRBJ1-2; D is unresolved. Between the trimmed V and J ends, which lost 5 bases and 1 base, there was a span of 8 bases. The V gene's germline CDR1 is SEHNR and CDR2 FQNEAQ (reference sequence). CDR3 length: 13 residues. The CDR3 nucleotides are TGTGCCAGCAGCACGTCGGGTAACTATGGCTACACCTTC. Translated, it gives CASSTSGNYGYTF.

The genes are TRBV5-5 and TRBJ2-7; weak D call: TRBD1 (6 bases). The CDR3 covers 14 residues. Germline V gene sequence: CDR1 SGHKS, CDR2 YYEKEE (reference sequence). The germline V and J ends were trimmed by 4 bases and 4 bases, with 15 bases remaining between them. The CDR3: CASSPPGHRYEQYF. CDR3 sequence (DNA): TGTGCCAGCAGCCCCCCGGGACACAGATACGAGCAGTACTTC.

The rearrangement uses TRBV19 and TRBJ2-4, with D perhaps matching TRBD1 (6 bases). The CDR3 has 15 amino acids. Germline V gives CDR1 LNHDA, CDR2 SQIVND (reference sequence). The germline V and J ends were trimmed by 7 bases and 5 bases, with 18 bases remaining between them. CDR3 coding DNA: TGTGCCAGTACCCGAGGTTGGGCAGGGGAAAACATTCAGTACTTC. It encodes CASTRGWAGENIQYF.

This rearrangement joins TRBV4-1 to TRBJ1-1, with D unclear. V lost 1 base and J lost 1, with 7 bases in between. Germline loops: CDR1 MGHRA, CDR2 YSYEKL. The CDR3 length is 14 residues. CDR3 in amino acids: CASSQAAGNTEAFF. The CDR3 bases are TGCGCCAGCAGCCAAGCGGCAGGGAACACTGAAGCTTTCTTT.

The CDR3 loop is CASSLLNQVGYGYTF. The DNA for the CDR3 is TGTGCCAGCAGCTTACTCAATCAGGTCGGCTACGGCTACACCTTC. The chain carries TRBV7-9 and TRBJ1-2; D ambiguous. Deletions cut 2 bases from V and 8 bases from J, with 18 bases between. Germline CDR1 is SEHNR and CDR2 is FQNEAQ (reference sequence). The CDR3 is 15 residues long.

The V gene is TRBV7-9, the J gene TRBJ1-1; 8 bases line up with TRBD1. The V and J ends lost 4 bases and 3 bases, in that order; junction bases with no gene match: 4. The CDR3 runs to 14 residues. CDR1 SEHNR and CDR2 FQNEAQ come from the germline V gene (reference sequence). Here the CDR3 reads CASSSGQGDTEAFF. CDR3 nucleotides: TGTGCCAGCAGCTCTGGACAGGGAGACACTGAAGCTTTCTTT.

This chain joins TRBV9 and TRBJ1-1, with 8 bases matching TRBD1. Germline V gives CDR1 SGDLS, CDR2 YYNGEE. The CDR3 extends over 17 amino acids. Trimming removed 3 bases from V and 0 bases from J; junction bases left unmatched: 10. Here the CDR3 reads CASSDPRTGIMNTEAFF. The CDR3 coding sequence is TGTGCCAGCAGCGACCCGCGGACAGGGATCATGAACACTGAAGCTTTCTTT. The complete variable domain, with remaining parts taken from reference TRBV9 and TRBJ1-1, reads DSGVTQTPKHLITATGQRVTLRCSPRSGDLSVYWYQQSLDQGLQFLIQYYNGEERAKGNILERFSAQQFPDLHSELNLSSLELGDSALYFCASSDPRTGIMNTEAFFGQGTRLTVV.

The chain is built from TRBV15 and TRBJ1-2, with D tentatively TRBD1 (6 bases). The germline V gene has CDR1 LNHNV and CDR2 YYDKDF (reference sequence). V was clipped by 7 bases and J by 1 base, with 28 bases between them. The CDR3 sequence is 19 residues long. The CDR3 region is CATTTTGGGKAIFNYGYTF. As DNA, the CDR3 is TGTGCCACCACCACCACGGGAGGGGGGAAGGCCATCTTTAACTATGGCTACACCTTC.

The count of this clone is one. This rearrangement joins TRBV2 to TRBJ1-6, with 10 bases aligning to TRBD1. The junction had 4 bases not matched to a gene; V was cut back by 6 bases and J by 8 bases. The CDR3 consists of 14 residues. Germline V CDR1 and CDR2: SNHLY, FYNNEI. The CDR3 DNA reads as TGTGCCAGCAGAGGGACAGGGGCATATTCACCCCTCCACTTT. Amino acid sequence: CASRGTGAYSPLHF.

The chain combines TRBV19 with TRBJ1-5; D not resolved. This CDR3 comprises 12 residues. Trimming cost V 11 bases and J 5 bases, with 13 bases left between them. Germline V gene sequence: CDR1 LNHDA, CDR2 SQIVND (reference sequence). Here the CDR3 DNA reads TGTGCCCGGGCGCGGGCCTATCAGCCCCAGCATTTT. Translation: CARARAYQPQHF.

The CDR3 region has the DNA TGTGCCACCAGTGATCACAGGGCTAACTATGGCTACACCTTC. Protein sequence: CATSDHRANYGYTF. The genes are TRBV24-1 and TRBJ1-2, with D possibly being TRBD1 (6 bases). The germline V and J ends were trimmed by 3 bases and 0 bases, with 7 bases remaining between them. This CDR3 is 14 amino acids long. In germline, CDR1 is KGHDR, CDR2 SFDVKD.

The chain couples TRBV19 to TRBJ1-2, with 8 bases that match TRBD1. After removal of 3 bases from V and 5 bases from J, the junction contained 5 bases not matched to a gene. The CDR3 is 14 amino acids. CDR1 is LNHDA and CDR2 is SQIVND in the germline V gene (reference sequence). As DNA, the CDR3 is TGTGCCAGTAGTATGGGACAGGCTTATTATGGCTACACCTTC. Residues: CASSMGQAYYGYTF. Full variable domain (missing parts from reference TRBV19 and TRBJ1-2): DGGITQSPKYLFRKEGQNVTLSCEQNLNHDAMYWYRQDPGQGLRLIYYSQIVNDFQKGDIAEGYSVSREKKESFPLTVTSAQKNPTAFYLCASSMGQAYYGYTFGSGTRLTVV.

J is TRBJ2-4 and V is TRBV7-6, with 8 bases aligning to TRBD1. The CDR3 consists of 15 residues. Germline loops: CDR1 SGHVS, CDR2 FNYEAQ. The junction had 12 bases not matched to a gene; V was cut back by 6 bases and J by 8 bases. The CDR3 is CASSAGPGGSDIQYF. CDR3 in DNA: TGTGCCAGCAGTGCCGGACCAGGGGGCTCAGACATTCAGTACTTC.

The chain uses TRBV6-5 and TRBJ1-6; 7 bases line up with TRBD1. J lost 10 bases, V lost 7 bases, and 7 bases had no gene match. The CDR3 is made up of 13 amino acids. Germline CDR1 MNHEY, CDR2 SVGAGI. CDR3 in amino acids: CASMETGDSPLHF. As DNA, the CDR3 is TGTGCCAGCATGGAAACAGGGGACTCACCCCTCCACTTT.

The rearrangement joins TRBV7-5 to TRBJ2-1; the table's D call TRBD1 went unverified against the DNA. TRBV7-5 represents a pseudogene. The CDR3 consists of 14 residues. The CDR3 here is CVRSLEQINNEQFF. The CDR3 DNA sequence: TGTGTCAGAAGCTTAGAACAGATAAACAATGAGCAGTTCTTC.

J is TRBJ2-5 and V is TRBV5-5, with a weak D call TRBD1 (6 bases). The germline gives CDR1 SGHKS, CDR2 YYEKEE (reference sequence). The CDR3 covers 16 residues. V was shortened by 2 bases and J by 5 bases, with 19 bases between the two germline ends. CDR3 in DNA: TGTGCCAGCAGCTTATCCAGGGGCAGCCCCTCGGAGACCCAGTACTTC. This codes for CASSLSRGSPSETQYF.

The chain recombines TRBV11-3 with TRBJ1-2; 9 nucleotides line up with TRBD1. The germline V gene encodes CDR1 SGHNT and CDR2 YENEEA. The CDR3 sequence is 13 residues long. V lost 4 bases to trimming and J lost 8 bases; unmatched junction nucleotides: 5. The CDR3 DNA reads TGTGCCAGCAGCTCCCGGGACAGGGACGGCTACACCTTC. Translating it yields CASSSRDRDGYTF.

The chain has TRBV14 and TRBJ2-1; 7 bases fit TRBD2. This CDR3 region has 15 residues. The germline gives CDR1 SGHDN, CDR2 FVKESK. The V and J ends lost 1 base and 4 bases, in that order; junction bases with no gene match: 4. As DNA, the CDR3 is TGTGCCAGCAGCCAAGGGGCTAGCGGTTACAATGAGCAGTTCTTC. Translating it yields CASSQGASGYNEQFF. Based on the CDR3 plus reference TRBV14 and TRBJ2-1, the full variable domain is EAGVTQFPSHSVIEKGQTVTLRCDPISGHDNLYWYRRVMGKEIKFLLHFVKESKQDESGMPNNRFLAERTGGTYSTLKVQPAELEDSGVYFCASSQGASGYNEQFFGPGTRLTVL.

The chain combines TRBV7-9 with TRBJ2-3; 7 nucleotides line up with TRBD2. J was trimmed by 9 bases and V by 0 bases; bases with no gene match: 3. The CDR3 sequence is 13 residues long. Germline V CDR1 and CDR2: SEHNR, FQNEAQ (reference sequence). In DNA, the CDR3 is TGTGCCAGCAGCTTAGCGGAGGGAGGGACGCAGTATTTT. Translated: CASSLAEGGTQYF.

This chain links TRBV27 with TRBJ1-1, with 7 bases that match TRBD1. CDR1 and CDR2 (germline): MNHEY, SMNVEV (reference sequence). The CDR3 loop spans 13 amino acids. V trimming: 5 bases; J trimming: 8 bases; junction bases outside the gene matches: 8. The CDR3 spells CASSPRDRTEAFF. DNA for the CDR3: TGTGCCAGCAGTCCCCGGGACAGAACCGAAGCTTTCTTT.

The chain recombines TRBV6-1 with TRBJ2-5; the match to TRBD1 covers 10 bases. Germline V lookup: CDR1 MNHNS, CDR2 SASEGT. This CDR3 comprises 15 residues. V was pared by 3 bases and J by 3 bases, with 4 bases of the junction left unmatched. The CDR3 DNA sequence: TGTGCCAGCAGTGAGGGACAGGGGAAGAAAGAGACCCAGTACTTC. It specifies CASSEGQGKKETQYF.

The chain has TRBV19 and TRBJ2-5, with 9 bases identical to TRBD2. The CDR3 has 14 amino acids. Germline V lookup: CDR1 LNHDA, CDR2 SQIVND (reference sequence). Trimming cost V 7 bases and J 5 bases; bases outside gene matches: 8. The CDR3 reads CASNSGLARETQYF. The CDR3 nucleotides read TGTGCCAGTAATTCGGGACTAGCCCGGGAGACCCAGTACTTC. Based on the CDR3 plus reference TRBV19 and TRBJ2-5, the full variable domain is DGGITQSPKYLFRKEGQNVTLSCEQNLNHDAMYWYRQDPGQGLRLIYYSQIVNDFQKGDIAEGYSVSREKKESFPLTVTSAQKNPTAFYLCASNSGLARETQYFGPGTRLLVL.

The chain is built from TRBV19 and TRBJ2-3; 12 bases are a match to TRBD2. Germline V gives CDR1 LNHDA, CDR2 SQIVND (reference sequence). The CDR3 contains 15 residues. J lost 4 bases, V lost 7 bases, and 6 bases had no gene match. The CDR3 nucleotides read TGTGCCAGTACTAGCGGGAGGGCCCGGGCAGATACGCAGTATTTT. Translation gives CASTSGRARADTQYF. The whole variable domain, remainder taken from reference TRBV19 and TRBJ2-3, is DGGITQSPKYLFRKEGQNVTLSCEQNLNHDAMYWYRQDPGQGLRLIYYSQIVNDFQKGDIAEGYSVSREKKESFPLTVTSAQKNPTAFYLCASTSGRARADTQYFGPGTRLTVL.

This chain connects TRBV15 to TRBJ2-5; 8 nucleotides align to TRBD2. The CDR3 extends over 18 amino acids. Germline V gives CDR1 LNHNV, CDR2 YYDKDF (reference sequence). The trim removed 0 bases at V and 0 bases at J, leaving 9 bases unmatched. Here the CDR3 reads CATSRDRASGGHQETQYF. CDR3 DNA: TGTGCCACCAGCAGAGATAGGGCGAGCGGGGGACACCAAGAGACCCAGTACTTC.

This CDR3 reads CASSDLGQVEAEAFF. The CDR3, as DNA: TGTGCCAGCAGTGACTTGGGACAGGTGGAGGCTGAAGCTTTCTTT. The V gene is TRBV25-1, the J gene TRBJ1-1; 8 bases are a match to TRBD1. The CDR3 length is 15 residues. CDR1 is MGHDK, CDR2 SYGVNS, per germline. V shed 3 bases, J shed 6 bases, and the junction held 9 bases outside the gene matches.

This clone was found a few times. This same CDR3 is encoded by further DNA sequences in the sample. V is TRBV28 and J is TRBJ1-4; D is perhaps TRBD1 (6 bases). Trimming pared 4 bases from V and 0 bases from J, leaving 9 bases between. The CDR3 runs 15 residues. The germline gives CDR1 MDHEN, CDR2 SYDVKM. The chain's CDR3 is CASSSEGATNEKLFF. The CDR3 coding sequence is TGTGCCAGCAGTTCAGAGGGGGCAACTAATGAAAAACTGTTTTTT.

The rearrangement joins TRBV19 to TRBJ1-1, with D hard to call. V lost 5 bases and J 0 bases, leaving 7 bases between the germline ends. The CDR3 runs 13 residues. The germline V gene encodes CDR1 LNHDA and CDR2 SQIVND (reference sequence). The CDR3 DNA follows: TGTGCCAGTAGTCCCGGGGTGAACACTGAAGCTTTCTTT. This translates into CASSPGVNTEAFF.

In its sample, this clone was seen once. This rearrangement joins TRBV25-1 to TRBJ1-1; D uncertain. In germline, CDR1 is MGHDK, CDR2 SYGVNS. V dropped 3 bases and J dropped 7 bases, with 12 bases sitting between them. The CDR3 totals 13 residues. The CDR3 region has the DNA TGTGCCAGCAGTGAGCCGACGGGTTATGAAGCTTTCTTT. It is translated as CASSEPTGYEAFF.